This TCR beta chain was found in a study of shared clonotypes between healthy human individuals. The assay was immunoSEQ multiplex PCR, and TCRdb's table has in-frame clones only and misses some. The table includes approximately 640,000 clones, roughly 78% detected once. Sequencing was performed on memory CD4+ T cells sorted from blood. Subset: CD45RA-negative fraction. This receptor was taken from a woman in her thirties in good health.

The DNA for the CDR3 is TGCAGCGTTGTGGGGAACACCGGGGAGCTGTTTTTT. Protein sequence: CSVVGNTGELFF. The chain couples TRBV29-1 to TRBJ2-2; D gene uncertain. The germline V and J ends were trimmed by 4 bases and 1 base, with 4 bases remaining between them. CDR1 is SQVTM, CDR2 ANQGSEA, per germline. The CDR3 covers 12 residues.